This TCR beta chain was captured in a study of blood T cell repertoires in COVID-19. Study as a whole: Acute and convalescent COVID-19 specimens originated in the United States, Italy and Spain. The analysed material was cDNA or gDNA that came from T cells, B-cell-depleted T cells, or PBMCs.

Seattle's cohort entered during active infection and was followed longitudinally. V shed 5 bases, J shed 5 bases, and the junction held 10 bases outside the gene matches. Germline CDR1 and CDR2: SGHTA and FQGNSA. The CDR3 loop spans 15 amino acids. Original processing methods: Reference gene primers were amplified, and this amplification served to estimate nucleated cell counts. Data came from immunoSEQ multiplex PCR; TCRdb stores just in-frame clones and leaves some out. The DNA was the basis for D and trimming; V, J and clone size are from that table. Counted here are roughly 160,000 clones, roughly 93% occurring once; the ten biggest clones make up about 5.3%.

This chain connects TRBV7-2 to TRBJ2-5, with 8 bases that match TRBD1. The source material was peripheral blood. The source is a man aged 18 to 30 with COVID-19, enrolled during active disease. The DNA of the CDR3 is TGTGCCAGCAGCCCCTGGACAGGGTCGAGTGAGACCCAGTACTTC. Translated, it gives CASSPWTGSSETQYF.